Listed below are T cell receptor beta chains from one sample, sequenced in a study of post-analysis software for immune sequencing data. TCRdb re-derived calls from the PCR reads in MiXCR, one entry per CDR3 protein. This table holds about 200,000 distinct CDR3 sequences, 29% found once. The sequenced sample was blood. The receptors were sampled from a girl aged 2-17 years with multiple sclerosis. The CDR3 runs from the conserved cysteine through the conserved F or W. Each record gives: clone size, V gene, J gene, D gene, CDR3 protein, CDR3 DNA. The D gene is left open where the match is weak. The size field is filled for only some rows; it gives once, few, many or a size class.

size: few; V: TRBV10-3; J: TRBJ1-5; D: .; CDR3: CAISADGDQPQHF; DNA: TGTGCCATCAGTGCGGACGGTGATCAGCCCCAGCATTTT
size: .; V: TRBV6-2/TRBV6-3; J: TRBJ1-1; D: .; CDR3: CASSVPSIRNTEAFF; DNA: TGTGCCAGCAGTGTCCCATCAATTAGAAACACTGAAGCTTTCTTT
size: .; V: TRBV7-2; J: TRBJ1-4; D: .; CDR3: CASSLVATPANEKLFF; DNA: TGTGCCAGCAGCTTAGTCGCCACCCCGGCTAATGAAAAACTGTTTTTT
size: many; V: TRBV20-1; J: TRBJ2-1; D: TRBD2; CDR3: CSAPKTSGGQFF; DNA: TGCAGTGCACCTAAGACTAGCGGGGGGCAGTTCTTC
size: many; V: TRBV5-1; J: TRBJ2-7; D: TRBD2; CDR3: CASGGGPYEQYF; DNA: TGCGCCAGCGGGGGGGGTCCCTACGAGCAGTACTTC
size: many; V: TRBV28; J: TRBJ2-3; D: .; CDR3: CASGLDGTDTQYF; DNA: TGTGCCAGTGGACTCGACGGCACAGATACGCAGTATTTT
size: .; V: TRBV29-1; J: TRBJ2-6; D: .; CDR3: CSVEGQVLASGANALTF; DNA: TGCAGCGTTGAAGGGCAGGTATTAGCCTCCGGGGCCAACGCCCTGACTTTC
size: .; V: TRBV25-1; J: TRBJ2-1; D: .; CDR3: CASSEAVYNEQFF; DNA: TGTGCCAGCAGCGAAGCGGTCTACAATGAGCAGTTCTTC
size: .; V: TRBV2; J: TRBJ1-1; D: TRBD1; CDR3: CASRQSGTGYSEAFF; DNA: TGTGCCAGCAGACAATCCGGGACAGGGTATAGTGAAGCTTTCTTT
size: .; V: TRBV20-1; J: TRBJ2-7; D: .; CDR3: CSARVLQLSHYEQYF; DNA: TGCAGTGCTAGAGTGTTACAGTTATCGCACTACGAGCAGTACTTC
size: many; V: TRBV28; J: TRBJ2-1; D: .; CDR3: CASSLFRGPYNEQFF; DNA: TGTGCCAGCAGTTTATTCAGGGGCCCCTACAATGAGCAGTTCTTC
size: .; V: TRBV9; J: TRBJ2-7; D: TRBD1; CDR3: CASSPGQFYEQYF; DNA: TGTGCCAGCAGCCCGGGACAGTTCTACGAGCAGTACTTC
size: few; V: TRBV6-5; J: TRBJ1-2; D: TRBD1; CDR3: CASSAGTGSGYTF; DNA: TGTGCCAGCAGTGCCGGGACAGGGTCTGGCTACACCTTC
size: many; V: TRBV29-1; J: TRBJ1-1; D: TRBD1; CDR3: CSVESHGTVLNTEAFF; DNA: TGCAGCGTTGAATCACACGGGACAGTACTTAACACTGAAGCTTTCTTT
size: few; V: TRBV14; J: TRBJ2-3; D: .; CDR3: CASAHGEADTQYF; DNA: TGTGCCAGCGCCCACGGGGAGGCAGATACGCAGTATTTT
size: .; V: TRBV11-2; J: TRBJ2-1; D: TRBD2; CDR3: CASSFPTSGRALYNEQFF; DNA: TGTGCCAGCAGCTTTCCTACTAGCGGGAGGGCTCTTTACAATGAGCAGTTCTTC
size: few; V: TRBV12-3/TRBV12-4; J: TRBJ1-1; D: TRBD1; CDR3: CASSGLDRLENTEAFF; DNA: TGTGCCAGCAGTGGGTTGGACAGGCTGGAGAACACTGAAGCTTTCTTT
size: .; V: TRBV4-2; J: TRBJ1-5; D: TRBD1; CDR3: CASSPGTGDSNQPQHF; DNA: TGTGCCAGCAGCCCGGGGACAGGGGATAGCAATCAGCCCCAGCATTTT
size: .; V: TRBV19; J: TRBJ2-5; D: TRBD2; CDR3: CANSSERGHPKEQYF; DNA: TGTGCCAATAGTTCCGAGCGGGGCCACCCTAAGGAGCAGTACTTC
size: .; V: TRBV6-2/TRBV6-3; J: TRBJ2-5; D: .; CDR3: CASIHRVGETQYF; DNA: TGTGCCAGCATTCACAGGGTTGGAGAGACCCAGTACTTC
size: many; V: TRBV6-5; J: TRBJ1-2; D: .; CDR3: CASSGRTLNYGYTF; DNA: TGTGCCAGCAGTGGACGGACCCTTAACTATGGCTACACCTTC
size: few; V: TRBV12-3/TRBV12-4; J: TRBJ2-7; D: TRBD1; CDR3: CASSPDRVRQYF; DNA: TGTGCCAGCAGTCCGGACAGGGTGAGGCAGTACTTC
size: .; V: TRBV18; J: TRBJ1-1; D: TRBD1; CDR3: CASSPGQLGTEAFF; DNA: TGTGCCAGCTCTCCGGGACAGCTAGGCACTGAAGCTTTCTTT
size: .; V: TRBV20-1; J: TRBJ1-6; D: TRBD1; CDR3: CSTGTGDSPLHF; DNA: TGCAGTACCGGGACAGGAGATTCACCCCTCCACTTT